This T cell receptor (beta chain) was sequenced during a study of T cells after yellow fever vaccination. This clonotype was seen ten or more times. Per germline, CDR1 SGHTA and CDR2 FQGNSA. This CDR3 is 17 amino acids long. The germline V and J ends were trimmed by 2 bases and 7 bases, with 23 bases remaining between them. TCRdb re-called the 5' RACE reads with MiXCR, one entry per CDR3 protein. The table lists 250,000 or so distinct CDR3 sequences, 3.6% of them singletons. The specimen was PBMCs, collected 15 days after the yellow fever booster vaccination. This receptor was obtained from a man between 18 and 35 years old who received the YFV17D yellow fever vaccine. The chain recombines TRBV7-2 with TRBJ1-2; D might be TRBD1 (6 bases). The CDR3 DNA is TGTGCCAGCAGCTTATCGGGGACAACCGAAAGACCTGCTGGCTACACCTTC. Amino acid sequence: CASSLSGTTERPAGYTF.